This TCR beta chain was profiled in a study of T-cell reconstitution after alpha-beta-depleted transplantation in children. Regarding the study as a whole: Counts and diversity of T cells one year after transplant came mostly from newly produced T cells. Day-60 TCRbeta diversity that was high in some patients was derived from surviving recipient T cells and thymic progenitors. It was reported that alpha-beta T cells came from several hundred expanded graft clones (about two months after transplant).

Library preparation (for TCRbeta) was performed with unique molecular identifiers. MiXCR, run by TCRdb on the PCR reads, gives a single entry per CDR3 protein. Of roughly 100,000 distinct CDR3 sequences in the sample, roughly 7.1% were seen once. This clonotype was found many times. No antigen is known for it. Specimen: PBMCs, collected before TCRalphabeta/CD19-depleted stem cell transplant. This sequence originates from a boy between 2 and 10 years old with acute lymphoblastic leukemia, due to receive a stem cell transplant.

This CDR3 reads CASSPTSVGQETQYF. As DNA, the CDR3 is TGTGCCAGCAGCCCAACTAGCGTAGGCCAAGAGACCCAGTACTTC. The chain links TRBV7-2 to TRBJ2-5; the match to TRBD2 covers 7 bases. Germline V gives CDR1 SGHTA, CDR2 FQGNSA. The CDR3 is 15 residues long. Trimming took 5 bases from V and 1 from J; bases not matched to a gene: 7. The complete variable domain, with remaining parts taken from reference TRBV7-2 and TRBJ2-5, reads GAGVSQSPSNKVTEKGKDVELRCDPISGHTALYWYRQSLGQGLEFLIYFQGNSAPDKSGLPSDRFSAERTGGSVSTLTIQRTQQEDSAVYLCASSPTSVGQETQYFGPGTRLLVL.